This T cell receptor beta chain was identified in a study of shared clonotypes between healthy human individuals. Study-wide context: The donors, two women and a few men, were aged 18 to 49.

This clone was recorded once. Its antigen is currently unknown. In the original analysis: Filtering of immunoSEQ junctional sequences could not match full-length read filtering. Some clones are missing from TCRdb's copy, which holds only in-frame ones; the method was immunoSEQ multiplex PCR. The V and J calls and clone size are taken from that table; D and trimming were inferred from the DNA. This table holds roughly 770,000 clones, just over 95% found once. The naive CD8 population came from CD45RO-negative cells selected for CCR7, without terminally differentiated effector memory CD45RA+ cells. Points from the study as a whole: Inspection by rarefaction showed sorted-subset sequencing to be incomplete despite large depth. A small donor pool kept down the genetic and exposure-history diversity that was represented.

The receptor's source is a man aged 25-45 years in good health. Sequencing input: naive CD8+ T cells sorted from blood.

The CDR3 region has the DNA TGTGCCAGCAGTGGCACAGGGTTATCTGGAAACACCATATATTTT. It yields the protein CASSGTGLSGNTIYF. The chain recombines TRBV6-5 with TRBJ1-3, with TRBD1 as a possible D gene (6 bases). This CDR3 spans 15 amino acids. Germline CDR1 and CDR2: MNHEY and SVGAGI. The V end was cut by 5 bases, the J end by 1 base, with 12 bases between.